This TCR beta chain emerged from a study of graft-versus-host responses after intestinal transplantation. The repertoire was sequenced with immunoSEQ multiplex PCR; TCRdb's copy has only in-frame clones and lacks some. The table records around 100,000 clones, approximately 93% of them present only once. There are a few counts of this clone. Its antigen is unknown. Overall study results and limits: Individuals carrying graft-donor T cell macrochimerism showed high graft-versus-host to host-versus-graft clonal ratios in allografts.

The TCR was taken from a human donor who received an intestinal transplant. Sequences were derived from unstimulated CD8+ T cells sorted from spleen or lymph node cells, sampled before intestinal transplant.

The CDR3 bases are TGTGCCAGCAGCTTAGCCAGTTCGCTCTACGAGCAGTACTTC. It specifies CASSLASSLYEQYF. The rearrangement uses TRBV7-9 and TRBJ2-7; no clear D gene. The CDR3 spans 14 residues. Germline CDR1 SEHNR, CDR2 FQNEAQ (reference sequence). The V end was cut by 0 bases, the J end by 3 bases, with 9 bases between.